The clone carrying this TCR beta chain was observed once. The antigen is not known. These data originate in a study of cytomegalovirus exposure and HLA in healthy donors. Study-level background: Earlier sequencing of about 179 million T cells yielded roughly 100 million unique TCR beta sequences. Study-level findings and limits: Segments of the TCR beta V type were, in most cases, productive about 90% or about 30% of the time in an earlier analysis.

Researchers ran the PCR with 60 Vbeta and 13 Jbeta primers. Data came from immunoSEQ multiplex PCR; TCRdb stores just in-frame clones and leaves some out. The sample gives about 59,000 clones, 75% to 85% of which show up once; approximately 3.5% is in the top ten. Sequenced sample: PBMCs. The receptor's source is a middle-aged woman in good health and CMV-seronegative.

The DNA for the CDR3 is TGTGCCAGCCGCCCGGGGACAGGGGGTTCCTACGAGCAGTACTTC. Its protein product is CASRPGTGGSYEQYF. The chain uses TRBV7-2 and TRBJ2-7; 11 bases fit TRBD1. The CDR3 spans 15 residues. The V gene's germline CDR1 is SGHTA and CDR2 FQGNSA. V shed 8 bases, J shed 1 base, and the junction held 7 bases outside the gene matches.